The next 23 T cell receptor beta chains were all read from a single sample in a study of CD8+CD57+ T cells in acquired aplastic anemia. Only patients with CD8+CD57+ cell expansion on flow cytometry were chosen for sequencing. CDR3 and TCR beta VDJ profiling relied on genomic DNA as the template. Each CDR3 protein is one row after TCRdb ran MiXCR on the reads. The table records around 200,000 distinct CDR3 sequences, 48% of them present only once. Input material: sorted CD4+, CD8+, or CD8+CD57+ T cells (not recorded which) from PBMCs. The receptors were gathered from a human donor with aplastic anemia.

The chain combines TRBV20-1 with TRBJ1-1; D is undetermined. This CDR3 spans 8 amino acids. Germline CDR1 DFQATT, CDR2 SNEGSKA (reference sequence). CDR3: CRTTEAFF. As DNA, the CDR3 is TGCAGAACTACTGAAGCTTTCTTT.

Only a few counts were recorded for this clonotype. The chain couples TRBV7-2 to TRBJ1-2; D call uncertain. This CDR3 is built from 12 residues. Per the germline V gene, CDR1 is SGHTA and CDR2 is FQGNSA. The V and J ends lost 0 bases and 4 bases respectively, with 3 bases between them. The CDR3 is CASSLASYGYTF. Written as DNA, the CDR3 is TGTGCCAGCAGCTTAGCCAGCTATGGCTACACCTTC.

This clonotype was observed a handful of times. CDR3 amino acids: CASSSPGTGATNEKLFF. CDR3 coding DNA: TGTGCCAGCAGCTCACCCGGGACAGGGGCAACTAATGAAAAACTGTTTTTT. The chain uses TRBV5-6 and TRBJ1-4; 10 nucleotides line up with TRBD1. Germline lookup yields CDR1 SGHDT and CDR2 YYEEEE. V shed 3 bases, J shed 0 bases, and the junction held 5 bases outside the gene matches. This CDR3 comprises 17 residues.

The chain is built from TRBV15 and TRBJ2-5; D is unresolved. CDR1 LNHNV and CDR2 YYDKDF come from the germline V gene (reference sequence). This CDR3 region has 13 residues. The V gene lost 3 bases and the J gene lost 5 bases, with 10 bases spanning the gap. CDR3 protein: CATSSFSGETQYF. Written as DNA, the CDR3 is TGTGCCACCAGCAGCTTTTCCGGGGAGACCCAGTACTTC.

Concerning this clonotype: At one of its ends the junction is not consistent with the germline gene, which may arise from a read error. The rearrangement uses TRBV25-1 and TRBJ2-1; D not resolved. Germline assignment: CDR1 MGHDK and CDR2 SYGVNS. CDR3 length equals 11 residues. Here the CDR3 DNA reads TGTGCCAGCAGTAGAGGAAATGAGCAGTTATTC. Translation gives CASSRGNEQLF.

The chain recombines TRBV6-1 with TRBJ2-3, with TRBD1 identical over 11 bases. Germline V gene lookup returns CDR1 MNHNS and CDR2 SASEGT. This CDR3 has 15 amino acids. The V segment lost 6 bases and the J segment 5 bases; nucleotides outside the gene matches: 7. The chain's CDR3 is CASRADRGRLDTQYF. CDR3 nucleotides: TGTGCCAGCAGAGCGGACAGGGGGCGCTTAGATACGCAGTATTTT.

The table lists this clonotype with many counts. The germline gene is not matched at one end of the junction; a read error may be the cause. V gene TRBV11-1 combines with J gene TRBJ2-6, with 11 bases lining up with TRBD2. Germline V gene sequence: CDR1 SGHAT, CDR2 FQDESV (reference sequence). This CDR3 spans 19 amino acids. The CDR3 region has the DNA TGTGCCAGCAGCGTAGCGGGGGGGGTTCTGAGCTCTGGGGCCAACGTCCTGACTTTC. It codes for CASSVAGGVLSSGANVLTF.

This chain links TRBV7-8 with TRBJ2-1; D is ambiguous. The CDR3 has 15 residues. Trimming removed 6 bases at V and 0 bases at J, with 12 bases between. The germline CDR1 and CDR2 sequences are SGHVS and FQNEAQ. The CDR3 protein is CASRRTRSSYNEQFF. In nucleotides, the CDR3 is TGTGCCAGCAGACGGACGCGCAGCTCCTACAATGAGCAGTTCTTC.

In its sample, this clonotype was seen many times. An end of the junction does not agree with germline; a read error may underlie this. The V and J genes are TRBV10-1 and TRBJ1-1; D is uncertain. CDR1 and CDR2 from the germline V gene are WNHNN and SYGVQD (reference sequence). CDR3 size: 15 residues. The CDR3 region is CAGSESGSGSTEAFF. The CDR3 region has the DNA TGCGCCGGCAGTGAGTCCGGCTCGGGTAGCACTGAAGCTTTCTTT.

The table lists this clonotype with a few counts. This chain joins TRBV25-1 and TRBJ2-5; the D gene is possibly TRBD1 (5 bases). The germline CDR1 and CDR2 sequences are MGHDK and SYGVNS. V lost 4 bases and J 4 bases, leaving 10 bases between the germline ends. The CDR3 is made up of 13 amino acids. The CDR3 loop is CASSGLQVETQYF. Here the CDR3 DNA reads TGTGCCAGCAGTGGGCTACAGGTAGAGACCCAGTACTTC.

The CDR3 reads CATSMGSGDYGYTF. The DNA of the CDR3 is TGTGCCACCAGCATGGGAAGCGGGGACTATGGCTACACCTTC. V and J are TRBV15 and TRBJ1-2; D not resolved. V was shortened by 4 bases and J by 3 bases, with 12 bases between the two germline ends. Germline CDR1 and CDR2: LNHNV and YYDKDF (reference sequence). This CDR3 region has 14 residues.

As regards this clonotype: The junction differs from germline at one of its ends, possibly a read error. The chain couples TRBV20-1 to TRBJ2-3; 7 nucleotides align to TRBD2. The V gene's germline CDR1 is DFQATT and CDR2 SNEGSKA (reference sequence). This CDR3 is built from 14 residues. The CDR3 loop reads CSAKWRGFTDAQYF. CDR3 DNA sequence: TGCAGTGCTAAGTGGCGGGGGTTCACAGATGCGCAGTATTTT.

J is TRBJ2-7 and V is TRBV2, with 9 bases that match TRBD1. V was clipped by 3 bases and J by 5 bases; unmatched bases: 11. This CDR3 is built from 16 residues. From germline, CDR1 is SNHLY and CDR2 FYNNEI. This CDR3 is CASSDVGTGLSDEQYF. In nucleotides, the CDR3 is TGTGCCAGCAGTGACGTTGGGACAGGGTTATCAGACGAGCAGTACTTC.

This clonotype was observed a handful of times. The genes are TRBV7-8 and TRBJ2-7, with 8 bases identical to TRBD2. V trimming: 0 bases; J trimming: 12 bases; junction bases outside the gene matches: 7. The length of the CDR3 is 13 residues. Germline-derived CDR1 and CDR2 are SGHVS and FQNEAQ. DNA for the CDR3: TGTGCCAGCAGCTTAGCCCTCCTCCGGGAGGGGTACTTC. The encoded protein is CASSLALLREGYF.

The chain carries TRBV29-1 and TRBJ2-7; D is possibly TRBD1 or TRBD2 (5 bases each). V lost 0 bases to trimming and J lost 1 base, with 7 bases between them. This CDR3 is 13 amino acids long. Germline assignment: CDR1 SQVTM and CDR2 ANQGSEA. The CDR3 DNA sequence: TGCAGCGTTGAAGAGGGACGGTCCTACGAGCAGTACTTC. Translating gives CSVEEGRSYEQYF.

On this clonotype itself: No conserved phenylalanine or tryptophan is present at the end of the CDR3, so a read error is the likely explanation. The chain has TRBV10-3 and TRBJ2-7, with D perhaps being TRBD1 or TRBD2 (6 bases each). CDR3 length equals 18 residues. CDR1 is ENHRY and CDR2 is SYGVKD in the germline V gene. Trimming removed 3 bases at V and 0 bases at J, with 21 bases between. CDR3 loop: CAISEGGRGATDSYEQYL. CDR3 nucleotide sequence: TGTGCCATCAGTGAAGGGGGAAGGGGGGCTACGGACTCCTACGAGCAGTACCTC.

This clonotype was detected only a few times. The V and J genes are TRBV4-1 and TRBJ2-3; a possible D gene is TRBD2 (7 bases). Germline V gives CDR1 MGHRA, CDR2 YSYEKL. V was cut by 2 bases and J by 5 bases, with 17 bases left in between. The CDR3 is 16 amino acids. CDR3 nucleotides: TGCGCCAGCAGCCAAAGCTGGGGGGGGGCGAAAGATACGCAGTATTTT. This encodes CASSQSWGGAKDTQYF.

This clonotype showed up many times. The J gene is TRBJ2-3, the V gene TRBV5-1; D ambiguous. Per germline, CDR1 SGHRS and CDR2 YFSETQ. The CDR3 consists of 13 residues. V shed 6 bases and J shed 0 bases, with 8 bases lying between them. CDR3 nucleotide sequence: TGCGCCAGCAACCAAGGTAGCACAGATACGCAGTATTTT. Protein: CASNQGSTDTQYF.

In its sample, this clonotype was seen many times. Its ends do not fully match the called genes, so a read error is possible. The V call is TRBV12-3 or TRBV12-4, the J call TRBJ2-5; 7 bases fit TRBD1. The CDR3 runs 13 residues. The CDR3 DNA sequence: TGTGCCAGCAGTTGGGGACAGATGGGACCCCGCCACTTC. Protein sequence: CASSWGQMGPRHF.

This chain connects TRBV6-5 to TRBJ2-7; D unresolved. CDR3 length: 14 residues. Germline V gives CDR1 MNHEY, CDR2 SVGAGI. V was clipped by 2 bases and J by 2 bases, with 10 bases between them. This CDR3 reads CASSYGQATYEQYF. The DNA of the CDR3 is TGTGCCAGCAGTTACGGGCAGGCGACCTACGAGCAGTACTTC.

This clonotype was detected only once. CDR3 DNA: TGCAGTGCTAAACCCGGGAACACTGAAGCTTTCTTT. Translated, it gives CSAKPGNTEAFF. The gene calls are TRBV20-1 and TRBJ1-1; no reliable D call. Germline V CDR1 and CDR2: DFQATT, SNEGSKA (reference sequence). V was shortened by 4 bases and J by 1 base, with 7 bases between the two germline ends. The CDR3 spans 12 residues.

The gene calls are TRBV7-6 and TRBJ2-7; D assignment may be TRBD1 or TRBD2 (5 bases each). The CDR3 has 11 residues. Germline loops: CDR1 SGHVS, CDR2 FNYEAQ. Trimming stripped 8 bases from V and 12 bases from J, with 17 bases between. The CDR3 region is CASGHGDPSYF. For the CDR3, the DNA is TGTGCCAGCGGCCATGGGGACCCCTCGTACTTC.

Details on this clonotype: A clone one base away is much larger, so this may be a read error. The rearrangement joins TRBV12-3 or TRBV12-4 to TRBJ2-7; 8 bases are a match to TRBD1. The CDR3 has 14 amino acids. V lost 4 bases and J lost 2; bases outside the gene matches: 4. The DNA of the CDR3 is TGTGCCAGCAGTTGGACAGGGAGAGCCTACGAGCAGTACTTC. Translation: CASSWTGRAYEQYF.